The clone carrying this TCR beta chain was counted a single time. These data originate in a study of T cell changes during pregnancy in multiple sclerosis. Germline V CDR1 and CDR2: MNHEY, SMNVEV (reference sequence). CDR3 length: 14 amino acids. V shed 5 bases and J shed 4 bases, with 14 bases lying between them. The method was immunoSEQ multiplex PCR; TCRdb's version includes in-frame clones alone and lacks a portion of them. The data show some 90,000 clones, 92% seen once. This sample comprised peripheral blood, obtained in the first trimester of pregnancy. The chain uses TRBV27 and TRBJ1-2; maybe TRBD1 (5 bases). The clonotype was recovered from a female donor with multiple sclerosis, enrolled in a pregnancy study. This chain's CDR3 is CASSPRGGTYGYTF. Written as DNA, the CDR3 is TGTGCCAGCAGTCCCCGGGGAGGGACCTATGGCTACACCTTC.